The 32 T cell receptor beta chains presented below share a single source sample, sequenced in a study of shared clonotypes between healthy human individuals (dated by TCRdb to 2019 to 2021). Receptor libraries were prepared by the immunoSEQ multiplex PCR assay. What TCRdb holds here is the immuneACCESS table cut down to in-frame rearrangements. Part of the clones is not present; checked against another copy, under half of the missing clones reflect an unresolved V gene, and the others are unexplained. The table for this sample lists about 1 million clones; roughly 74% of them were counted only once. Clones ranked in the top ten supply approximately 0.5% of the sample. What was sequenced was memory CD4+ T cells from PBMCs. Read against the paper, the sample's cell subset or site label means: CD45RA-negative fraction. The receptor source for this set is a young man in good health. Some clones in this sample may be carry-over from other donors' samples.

The CDR3 here is CASSLNRIGTDTQYF. The CDR3 DNA sequence: TGTGCCAGCAGCTTGAACAGGATCGGGACAGATACGCAGTATTTT. The chain recombines TRBV5-4 with TRBJ2-3, with D tentatively TRBD1 (5 bases). The ends were cut back, 1 base at V and 3 bases at J, with 12 bases in the middle. The CDR3 runs to 15 residues. CDR1 SGHNT and CDR2 YYREEE come from the germline V gene (reference sequence).

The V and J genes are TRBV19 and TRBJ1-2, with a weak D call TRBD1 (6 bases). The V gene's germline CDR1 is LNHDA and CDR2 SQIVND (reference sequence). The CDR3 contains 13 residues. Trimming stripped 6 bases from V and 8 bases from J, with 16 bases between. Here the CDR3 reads CASSRGTIWGYTF. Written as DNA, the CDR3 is TGTGCCAGTAGCCGAGGGACAATCTGGGGCTACACCTTC.

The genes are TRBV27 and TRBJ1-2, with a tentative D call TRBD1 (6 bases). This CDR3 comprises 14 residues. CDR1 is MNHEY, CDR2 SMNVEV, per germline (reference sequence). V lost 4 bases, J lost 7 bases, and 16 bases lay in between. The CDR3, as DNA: TGTGCCAGCAGTTACAGGGAAGGGAGGTCTGGCTACACCTTC. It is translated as CASSYREGRSGYTF.

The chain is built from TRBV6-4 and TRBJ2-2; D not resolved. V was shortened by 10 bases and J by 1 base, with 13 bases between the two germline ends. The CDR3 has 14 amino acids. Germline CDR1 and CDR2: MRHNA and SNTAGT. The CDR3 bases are TGTGCCACCAGGCAAGGCATGAACACCGGGGAGCTGTTTTTT. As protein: CATRQGMNTGELFF.

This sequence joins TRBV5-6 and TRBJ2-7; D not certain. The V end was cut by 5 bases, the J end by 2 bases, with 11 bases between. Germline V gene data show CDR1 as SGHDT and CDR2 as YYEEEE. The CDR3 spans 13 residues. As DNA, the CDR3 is TGTGCCAGCAGTTCCGGGCCCCCCTACGAGCAGTACTTC. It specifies CASSSGPPYEQYF.

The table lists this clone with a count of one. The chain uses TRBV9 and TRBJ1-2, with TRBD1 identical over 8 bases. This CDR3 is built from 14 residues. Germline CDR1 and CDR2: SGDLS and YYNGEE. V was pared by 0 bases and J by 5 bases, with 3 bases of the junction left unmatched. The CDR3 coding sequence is TGTGCCAGCAGCGTAGGCAGGGGGCAATATGGCTACACCTTC. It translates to CASSVGRGQYGYTF.

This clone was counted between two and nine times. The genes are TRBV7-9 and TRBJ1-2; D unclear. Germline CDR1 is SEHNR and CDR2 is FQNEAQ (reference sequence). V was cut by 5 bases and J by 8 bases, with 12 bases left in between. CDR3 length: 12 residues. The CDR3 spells CASSPATVGYTF. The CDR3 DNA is TGTGCCAGCAGCCCCGCGACGGTCGGCTACACCTTC.

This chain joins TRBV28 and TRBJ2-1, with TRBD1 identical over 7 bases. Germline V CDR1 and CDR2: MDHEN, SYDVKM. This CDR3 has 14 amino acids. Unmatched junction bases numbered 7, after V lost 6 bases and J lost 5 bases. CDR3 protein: CASSLTGTDNEQFF. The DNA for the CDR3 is TGTGCCAGCAGCTTAACCGGGACAGACAATGAGCAGTTCTTC.

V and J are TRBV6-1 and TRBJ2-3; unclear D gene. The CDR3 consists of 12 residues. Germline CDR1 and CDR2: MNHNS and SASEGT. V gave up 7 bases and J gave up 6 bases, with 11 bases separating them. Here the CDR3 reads CASKVEGDTQYF. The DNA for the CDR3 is TGTGCCAGCAAGGTAGAAGGGGATACGCAGTATTTT.

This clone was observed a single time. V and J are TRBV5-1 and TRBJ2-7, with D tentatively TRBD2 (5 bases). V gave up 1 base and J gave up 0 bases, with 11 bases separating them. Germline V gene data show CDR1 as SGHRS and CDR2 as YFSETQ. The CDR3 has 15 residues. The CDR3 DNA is TGCGCCAGCAGCTTGTCGCCGGGGAGCTCCTACGAGCAGTACTTC. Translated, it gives CASSLSPGSSYEQYF.

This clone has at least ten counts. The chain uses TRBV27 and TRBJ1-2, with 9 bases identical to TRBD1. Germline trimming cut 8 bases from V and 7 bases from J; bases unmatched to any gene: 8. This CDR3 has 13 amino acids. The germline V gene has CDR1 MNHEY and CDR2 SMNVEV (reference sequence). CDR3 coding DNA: TGTGCCAGCGGATCACAGGGGGCGGGTGGCTACACCTTC. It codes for CASGSQGAGGYTF.

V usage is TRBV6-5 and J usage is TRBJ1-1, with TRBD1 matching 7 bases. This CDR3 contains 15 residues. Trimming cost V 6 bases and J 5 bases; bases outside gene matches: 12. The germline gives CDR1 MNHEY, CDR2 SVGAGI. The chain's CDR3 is CASSYSEPQGTEAFF. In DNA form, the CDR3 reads TGTGCCAGCAGCTATTCCGAGCCACAGGGGACTGAAGCTTTCTTT.

The CDR3 sequence is CASRIGGSGSYNEQFF. The CDR3 bases are TGTGCCAGCAGGATCGGAGGCAGCGGGAGCTACAATGAGCAGTTCTTC. The chain recombines TRBV14 with TRBJ2-1, with TRBD2 matching over 8 bases. Germline assignment: CDR1 SGHDN and CDR2 FVKESK. Trimming cost V 6 bases and J 3 bases; bases outside gene matches: 10. This CDR3 contains 16 residues.

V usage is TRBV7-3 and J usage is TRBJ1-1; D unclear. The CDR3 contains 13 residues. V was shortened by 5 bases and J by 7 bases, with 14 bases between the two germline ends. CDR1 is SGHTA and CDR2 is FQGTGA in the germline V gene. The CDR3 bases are TGTGCCAGCAGCCAAGACCCGGCGGGTGAAGCTTTCTTT. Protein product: CASSQDPAGEAFF. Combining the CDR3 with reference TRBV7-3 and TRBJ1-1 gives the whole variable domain GAGVSQTPSNKVTEKGKYVELRCDPISGHTALYWYRQSLGQGPEFLIYFQGTGAADDSGLPNDRFFAVRPEGSVSTLKIQRTERGDSAVYLCASSQDPAGEAFFGQGTRLTVV.

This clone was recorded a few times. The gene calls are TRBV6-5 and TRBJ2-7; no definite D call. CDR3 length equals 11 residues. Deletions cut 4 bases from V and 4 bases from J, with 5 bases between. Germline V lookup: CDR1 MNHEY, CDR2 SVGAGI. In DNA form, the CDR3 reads TGTGCCAGCAGTTCAGCGTACGAGCAGTACTTC. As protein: CASSSAYEQYF.

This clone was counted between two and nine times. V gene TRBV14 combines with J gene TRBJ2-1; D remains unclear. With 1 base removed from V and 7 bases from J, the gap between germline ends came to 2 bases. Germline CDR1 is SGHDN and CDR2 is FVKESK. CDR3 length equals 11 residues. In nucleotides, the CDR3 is TGTGCCAGCAGCCAAGGAAATGAGCAGTTCTTC. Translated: CASSQGNEQFF.

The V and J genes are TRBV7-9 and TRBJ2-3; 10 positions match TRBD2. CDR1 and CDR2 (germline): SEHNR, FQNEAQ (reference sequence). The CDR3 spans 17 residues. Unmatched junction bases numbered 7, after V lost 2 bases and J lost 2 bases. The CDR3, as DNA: TGTGCCAGCAGCTTACAACTGACTAGCGGGTCCACAGATACGCAGTATTTT. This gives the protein CASSLQLTSGSTDTQYF.

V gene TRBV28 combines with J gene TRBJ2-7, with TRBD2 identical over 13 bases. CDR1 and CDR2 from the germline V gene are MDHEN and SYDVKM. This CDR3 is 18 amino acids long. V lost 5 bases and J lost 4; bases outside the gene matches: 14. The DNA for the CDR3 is TGTGCCAGCAGTGCCGGGACTAGCGGGAAACTGTATCGGTACGAGCAGTACTTC. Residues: CASSAGTSGKLYRYEQYF.

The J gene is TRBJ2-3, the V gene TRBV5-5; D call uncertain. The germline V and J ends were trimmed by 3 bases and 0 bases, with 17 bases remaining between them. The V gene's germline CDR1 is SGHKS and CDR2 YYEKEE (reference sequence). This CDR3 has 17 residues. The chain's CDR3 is CASSSPVYGYSTDTQYF. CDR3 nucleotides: TGTGCCAGCAGCTCCCCTGTATATGGGTATAGCACAGATACGCAGTATTTT.

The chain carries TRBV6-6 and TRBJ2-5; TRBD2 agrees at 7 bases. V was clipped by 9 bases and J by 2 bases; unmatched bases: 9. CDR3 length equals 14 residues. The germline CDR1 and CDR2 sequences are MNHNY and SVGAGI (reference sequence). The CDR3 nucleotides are TGTGCCAGTGCGTTGGGGAGGGCACAAGAGACCCAGTACTTC. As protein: CASALGRAQETQYF.

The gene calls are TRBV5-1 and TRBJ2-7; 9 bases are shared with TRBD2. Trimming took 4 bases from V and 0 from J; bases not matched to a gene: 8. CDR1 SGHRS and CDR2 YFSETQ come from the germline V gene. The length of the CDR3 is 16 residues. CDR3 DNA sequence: TGCGCCAGCAGCCTGGACGGTAGCGGGAGCTCCTACGAGCAGTACTTC. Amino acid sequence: CASSLDGSGSSYEQYF.

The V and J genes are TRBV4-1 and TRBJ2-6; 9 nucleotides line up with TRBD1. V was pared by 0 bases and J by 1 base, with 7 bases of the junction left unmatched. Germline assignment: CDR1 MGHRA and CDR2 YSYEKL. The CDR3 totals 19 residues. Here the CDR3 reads CASSQDGGTGYSGANVLTF. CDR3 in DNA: TGCGCCAGCAGCCAAGATGGGGGGACAGGGTATTCTGGGGCCAACGTCCTGACTTTC.

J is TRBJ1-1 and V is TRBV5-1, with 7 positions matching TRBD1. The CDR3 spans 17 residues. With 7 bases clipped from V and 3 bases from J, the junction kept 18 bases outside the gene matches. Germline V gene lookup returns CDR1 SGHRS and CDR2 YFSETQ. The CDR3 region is CASGRGGGAGVDTEAFF. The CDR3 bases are TGCGCCAGCGGGCGGGGAGGGGGCGCCGGAGTGGACACTGAAGCTTTCTTT.

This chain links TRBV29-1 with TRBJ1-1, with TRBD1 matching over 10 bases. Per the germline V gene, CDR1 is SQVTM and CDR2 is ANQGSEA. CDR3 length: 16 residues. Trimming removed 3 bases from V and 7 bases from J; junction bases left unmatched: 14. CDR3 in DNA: TGCAGCGTTGAGGTTCCTTCGACAGGGGGCGGCTTTGAAGCTTTCTTT. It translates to CSVEVPSTGGGFEAFF. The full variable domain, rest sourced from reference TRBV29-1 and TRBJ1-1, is SAVISQKPSRDICQRGTSLTIQCQVDSQVTMMFWYRQQPGQSLTLIATANQGSEATYESGFVIDKFPISRPNLTFSTLTVSNMSPEDSSIYLCSVEVPSTGGGFEAFFGQGTRLTVV.

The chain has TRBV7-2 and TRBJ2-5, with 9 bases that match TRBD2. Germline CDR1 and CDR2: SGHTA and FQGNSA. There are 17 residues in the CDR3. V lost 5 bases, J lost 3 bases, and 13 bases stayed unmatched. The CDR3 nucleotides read TGTGCCAGCAGCCCTTACTCACTCGGACTAGCGAAAGAGACCCAGTACTTC. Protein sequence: CASSPYSLGLAKETQYF. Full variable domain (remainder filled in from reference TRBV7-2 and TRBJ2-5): GAGVSQSPSNKVTEKGKDVELRCDPISGHTALYWYRQSLGQGLEFLIYFQGNSAPDKSGLPSDRFSAERTGGSVSTLTIQRTQQEDSAVYLCASSPYSLGLAKETQYFGPGTRLLVL.

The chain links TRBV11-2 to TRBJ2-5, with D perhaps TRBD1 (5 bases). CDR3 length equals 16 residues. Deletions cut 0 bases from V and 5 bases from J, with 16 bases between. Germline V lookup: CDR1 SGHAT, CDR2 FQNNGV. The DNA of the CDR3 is TGTGCCAGCAGCTTAGATCCTGCAGGGCTTGGGGAGACCCAGTACTTC. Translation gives CASSLDPAGLGETQYF.

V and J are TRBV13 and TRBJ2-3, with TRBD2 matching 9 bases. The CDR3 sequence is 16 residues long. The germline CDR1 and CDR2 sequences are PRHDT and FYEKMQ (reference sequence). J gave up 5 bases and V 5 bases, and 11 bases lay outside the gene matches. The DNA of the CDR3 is TGTGCCAGCAGCGTTCGACTAGCGGCGGGGGGAGATACGCAGTATTTT. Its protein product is CASSVRLAAGGDTQYF.

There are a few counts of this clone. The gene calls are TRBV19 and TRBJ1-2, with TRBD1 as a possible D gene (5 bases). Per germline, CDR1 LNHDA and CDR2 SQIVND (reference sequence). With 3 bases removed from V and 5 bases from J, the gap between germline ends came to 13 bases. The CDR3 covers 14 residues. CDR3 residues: CASSIGGSGYGYTF. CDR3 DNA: TGTGCCAGTAGTATCGGGGGGTCCGGGTATGGCTACACCTTC.

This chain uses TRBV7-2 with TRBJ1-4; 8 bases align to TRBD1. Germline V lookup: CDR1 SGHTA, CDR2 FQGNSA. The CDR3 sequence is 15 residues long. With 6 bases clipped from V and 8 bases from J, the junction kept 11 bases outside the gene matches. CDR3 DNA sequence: TGTGCCAGCAGTCCTATGGGACAGGAGGCAGAAAAACTGTTTTTT. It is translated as CASSPMGQEAEKLFF.

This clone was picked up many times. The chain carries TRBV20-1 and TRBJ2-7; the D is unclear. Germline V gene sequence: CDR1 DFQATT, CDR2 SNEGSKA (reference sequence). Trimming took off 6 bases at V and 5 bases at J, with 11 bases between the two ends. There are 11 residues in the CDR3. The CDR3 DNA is TGCAGTGCGGACCGAGGCCACGAGCAGTACTTC. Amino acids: CSADRGHEQYF.

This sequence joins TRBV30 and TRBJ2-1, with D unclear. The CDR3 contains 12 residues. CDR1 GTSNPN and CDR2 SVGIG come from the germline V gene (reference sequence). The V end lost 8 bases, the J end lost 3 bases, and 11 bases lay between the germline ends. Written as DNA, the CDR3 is TGTGCCGTGGTTAAGTTCTACAATGAGCAGTTCTTC. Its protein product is CAVVKFYNEQFF.

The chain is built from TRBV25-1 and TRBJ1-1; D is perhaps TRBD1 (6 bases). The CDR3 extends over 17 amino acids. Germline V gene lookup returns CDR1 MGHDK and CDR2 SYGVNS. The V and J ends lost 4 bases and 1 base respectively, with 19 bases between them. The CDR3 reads CASSATAGDRRNTEAFF. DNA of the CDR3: TGTGCCAGCAGTGCTACGGCAGGGGACCGCCGGAACACTGAAGCTTTCTTT. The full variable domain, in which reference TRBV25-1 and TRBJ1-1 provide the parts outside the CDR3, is EADIYQTPRYLVIGTGKKITLECSQTMGHDKMYWYQQDPGMELHLIHYSYGVNSTEKGDLSSESTVSRIRTEHFPLTLESARPSHTSQYLCASSATAGDRRNTEAFFGQGTRLTVV.